This passage covers 25 T cell receptor beta chains from one sample sequenced in a study of shared clonotypes between healthy human individuals. CD8 cells classed as naive were CD45RO-negative and positively selected for CCR7, excluding terminally differentiated effector memory CD45RA+ cells. Data came from immunoSEQ multiplex PCR; TCRdb stores just in-frame clones and leaves some out. Of roughly 770,000 clones in the sample, about 96% are singletons; the top ten hold approximately 0.2%. The sequenced material came from naive CD8+ T cells sorted from blood. Every receptor here comes from a man younger than 40 in good health.

The rearrangement links TRBV7-6 to TRBJ2-3, with D possibly matching TRBD2 (5 bases). The CDR3 has 13 amino acids. Per the germline V gene, CDR1 is SGHVS and CDR2 is FNYEAQ. The V end lost 5 bases, the J end lost 5 bases, and 11 bases lay between the germline ends. CDR3 region: CASSPTRLDTQYF. The CDR3 DNA follows: TGTGCCAGCAGCCCAACTAGGCTAGATACGCAGTATTTT.

Comments on this clone: Other DNA variants within this sample encode the same CDR3. The rearrangement uses TRBV10-3 and TRBJ2-7; TRBD2 agrees at 11 bases. Per the germline V gene, CDR1 is ENHRY and CDR2 is SYGVKD. The CDR3 contains 14 residues. V lost 6 bases to trimming and J lost 3 bases; unmatched junction nucleotides: 4. In DNA, the CDR3 is TGTGCCATCAGCACCGGGACTAGCGGCTACGAGCAGTACTTC. It codes for CAISTGTSGYEQYF.

The chain couples TRBV27 to TRBJ2-1; TRBD2 aligns across 9 bases. CDR1 is MNHEY, CDR2 SMNVEV, per germline (reference sequence). The CDR3 is 16 residues long. V shed 4 bases, J shed 0 bases, and the junction held 4 bases outside the gene matches. The CDR3 loop is CASSYSSGASYNEQFF. CDR3 in DNA: TGTGCCAGCAGTTACTCTAGCGGGGCCTCCTACAATGAGCAGTTCTTC.

V is TRBV30 and J is TRBJ2-2; TRBD1 might be the D (6 bases). From germline, CDR1 is GTSNPN and CDR2 SVGIG (reference sequence). Trimming stripped 3 bases from V and 6 bases from J, with 11 bases between. This CDR3 region has 13 residues. The CDR3 reads CAWSEGVAGELFF. DNA for the CDR3: TGTGCCTGGAGCGAGGGGGTAGCCGGGGAGCTGTTTTTT.

The chain couples TRBV27 to TRBJ1-2, with 7 bases fitting TRBD1. Germline V gives CDR1 MNHEY, CDR2 SMNVEV (reference sequence). CDR3 size: 13 residues. J gave up 4 bases and V 5 bases, and 4 bases lay outside the gene matches. In DNA, the CDR3 is TGTGCCAGCAGTCCGGGACAGACCTATGGCTACACCTTC. This gives the protein CASSPGQTYGYTF.

This chain connects TRBV4-3 to TRBJ2-3; 12 bases agree with TRBD2. V lost 0 bases and J lost 4; bases outside the gene matches: 5. The CDR3 totals 17 residues. Germline V CDR1 and CDR2: LGHNA, YSLEER. CDR3 in DNA: TGCGCCAGCAGCCAAGATCGGCTAGCGGGAGGGCCAGATACGCAGTATTTT. Its translation is CASSQDRLAGGPDTQYF.

The gene calls are TRBV11-2 and TRBJ2-7; D not resolved. Trimming stripped 2 bases from V and 0 bases from J, with 11 bases between. CDR3 length equals 15 residues. CDR1 is SGHAT, CDR2 FQNNGV, per germline. CDR3 sequence: CASSLYGFGSYEQYF. The CDR3 DNA is TGTGCCAGCAGCTTATACGGGTTCGGCTCCTACGAGCAGTACTTC. The full variable domain, completed using reference TRBV11-2 and TRBJ2-7, is EAGVAQSPRYKIIEKRQSVAFWCNPISGHATLYWYQQILGQGPKLLIQFQNNGVVDDSQLPKDRFSAERLKGVDSTLKIQPAKLEDSAVYLCASSLYGFGSYEQYFGPGTRLTVT.

The V gene is TRBV7-8, the J gene TRBJ2-1, with a tentative D call TRBD2 (5 bases). V gave up 7 bases and J gave up 3 bases, with 16 bases separating them. From germline, CDR1 is SGHVS and CDR2 FQNEAQ. The CDR3 sequence is 15 residues long. CDR3 coding DNA: TGTGCCAGCACCACTCTTAGCGAGAACTACAATGAGCAGTTCTTC. This sequence encodes CASTTLSENYNEQFF.

The chain employs TRBV25-1 and TRBJ1-2; 7 positions agree with TRBD1. Germline V CDR1 and CDR2: MGHDK, SYGVNS. V dropped 3 bases and J dropped 6; count of bases not matched to a gene: 7. This CDR3 is built from 14 residues. The CDR3 is CASSDYGTENGYTF. In DNA form, the CDR3 reads TGTGCCAGCAGTGATTATGGGACAGAAAATGGCTACACCTTC.

This clone was seen once. J is TRBJ2-7 and V is TRBV4-1; TRBD1 agrees at 10 bases. Germline trimming cut 2 bases from V and 3 bases from J; bases unmatched to any gene: 10. The CDR3 extends over 17 amino acids. In germline, CDR1 is MGHRA, CDR2 YSYEKL. The CDR3 DNA follows: TGCGCCAGCAGCCAATTCCCTTCGGGACAGGGGTTCTACGAGCAGTACTTC. This gives the protein CASSQFPSGQGFYEQYF.

This clone was picked up one time. The CDR3 reads CSVGGSKILTDTQYF. CDR3 DNA sequence: TGCAGCGTTGGGGGCTCCAAAATCCTCACAGATACGCAGTATTTT. The V call is TRBV29-1, the J call TRBJ2-3; TRBD1 is a possible D gene (5 bases). Looked up from germline, CDR1 is SQVTM and CDR2 is ANQGSEA. The germline V and J ends were trimmed by 4 bases and 2 bases, with 16 bases remaining between them. CDR3 length: 15 amino acids.

The chain uses TRBV7-9 and TRBJ2-7; TRBD1 agrees at 8 bases. CDR3 length: 15 amino acids. The germline gives CDR1 SEHNR, CDR2 FQNEAQ (reference sequence). V shed 3 bases, J shed 4 bases, and the junction held 8 bases outside the gene matches. CDR3 bases: TGTGCCAGCAGCTTCCGGGACAGGCGACGGTACGAGCAGTACTTC. Translated, it gives CASSFRDRRRYEQYF.

This chain links TRBV29-1 with TRBJ2-7; TRBD1 is a possible D gene (5 bases). V lost 4 bases to trimming and J lost 2 bases, with 9 bases between them. Germline assignment: CDR1 SQVTM and CDR2 ANQGSEA. The CDR3 is made up of 12 amino acids. CDR3 amino acids: CSVADSPYEQYF. In DNA, the CDR3 is TGCAGCGTTGCAGACAGTCCCTACGAGCAGTACTTC.

The chain links TRBV29-1 to TRBJ2-3, with 8 bases matching TRBD2. Germline CDR1 SQVTM, CDR2 ANQGSEA. J lost 1 base, V lost 6 bases, and 3 bases had no gene match. This CDR3 is built from 13 residues. In DNA, the CDR3 is TGCAGCGTAGGTAGCGGGGGCACAGATACGCAGTATTTT. Translation: CSVGSGGTDTQYF.

The chain joins TRBV7-8 to TRBJ2-5; no clear D gene. This CDR3 has 14 amino acids. The germline V gene has CDR1 SGHVS and CDR2 FQNEAQ. V lost 7 bases to trimming and J lost 2 bases, with 14 bases between them. The CDR3 spells CASTFDYRQETQYF. Written as DNA, the CDR3 is TGTGCCAGCACCTTTGATTACAGACAAGAGACCCAGTACTTC.

J is TRBJ2-1 and V is TRBV11-3; tentative D call: TRBD1 (5 bases). V was cut by 4 bases and J by 3 bases, with 7 bases left in between. Germline-derived CDR1 and CDR2 are SGHNT and YENEEA. There are 13 residues in the CDR3. The CDR3 DNA follows: TGTGCCAGCAGCTCCGACAGCTACAATGAGCAGTTCTTC. This encodes CASSSDSYNEQFF.

This rearrangement joins TRBV7-9 to TRBJ2-1; D may be TRBD2 (5 bases). Trimming stripped 8 bases from V and 10 bases from J, with 15 bases between. CDR1 SEHNR and CDR2 FQNEAQ come from the germline V gene (reference sequence). This CDR3 has 12 amino acids. Here the CDR3 DNA reads TGTGCCAGCCTGGGAGTGGCGCTAGAGCAGTTCTTC. It yields the protein CASLGVALEQFF.

The chain uses TRBV2 and TRBJ2-1, with D hard to call. The ends were cut back, 1 base at V and 0 bases at J, with 10 bases in the middle. The CDR3 is 16 residues long. CDR1 and CDR2 (germline): SNHLY, FYNNEI. CDR3 DNA sequence: TGTGCCAGCAGTGAAGAAGTAGTGAGCTCCTACAATGAGCAGTTCTTC. As protein: CASSEEVVSSYNEQFF. Full variable domain (remainder filled in from reference TRBV2 and TRBJ2-1): EPEVTQTPSHQVTQMGQEVILRCVPISNHLYFYWYRQILGQKVEFLVSFYNNEISEKSEIFDDQFSVERPDGSNFTLKIRSTKLEDSAMYFCASSEEVVSSYNEQFFGPGTRLTVL.

About this clone: This same CDR3 is encoded by further DNA sequences in the sample. This chain connects TRBV27 to TRBJ1-5; TRBD1 aligns across 10 bases. J gave up 4 bases and V 4 bases, and 4 bases lay outside the gene matches. Germline CDR1 reads MNHEY; CDR2 reads SMNVEV (reference sequence). The CDR3 extends over 15 amino acids. CDR3 in DNA: TGTGCCAGCAGTTCAGGACAGGGGGGTAATCAGCCCCAGCATTTT. As protein: CASSSGQGGNQPQHF.

The V gene is TRBV7-7, the J gene TRBJ2-3, with a weak D call TRBD2 (6 bases). Looked up from germline, CDR1 is SSHAT and CDR2 is FNYEAQ (reference sequence). The CDR3 runs to 14 residues. V lost 5 bases, J lost 4 bases, and 13 bases lay in between. CDR3 nucleotide sequence: TGTGCCAGCAGCGCCGGGACTGGCCCAGATACGCAGTATTTT. Protein: CASSAGTGPDTQYF.

The chain links TRBV28 to TRBJ2-7; 10 bases are a match to TRBD1. V shed 5 bases and J 9 bases; nucleotides not matched to a gene: 13. The CDR3 contains 15 residues. Germline V CDR1 and CDR2: MDHEN, SYDVKM. CDR3 sequence reads: CASSLGAGTGDWQYF. The DNA for the CDR3 is TGTGCCAGCAGTCTAGGGGCAGGGACAGGGGATTGGCAGTACTTC.

The chain recombines TRBV9 with TRBJ2-5; the D is unclear. CDR3 length: 13 amino acids. Per the germline V gene, CDR1 is SGDLS and CDR2 is YYNGEE. Trimming left V 3 bases short and J 5 bases short, with 11 bases between. CDR3 in amino acids: CASSGGLGETQYF. DNA for the CDR3: TGTGCCAGCAGCGGAGGTTTAGGGGAGACCCAGTACTTC.

This clone was seen just once. V is TRBV10-3 and J is TRBJ1-1, with 8 bases aligning to TRBD1. The trim removed 4 bases at V and 5 bases at J, leaving 0 bases unmatched. The germline V gene has CDR1 ENHRY and CDR2 SYGVKD. This CDR3 is built from 12 residues. Here the CDR3 DNA reads TGTGCCATCAGTGGACAGGGGACTGAAGCTTTCTTT. This translates into CAISGQGTEAFF.

The DNA of the CDR3 is TGTGCCAGCAGCTTAGAGGGGAGTGCTAGCGGCAATGAGCAGTTCTTC. Its translation is CASSLEGSASGNEQFF. The gene calls are TRBV7-8 and TRBJ2-1, with 7 positions matching TRBD2. After removal of 1 base from V and 6 bases from J, the junction contained 9 bases not matched to a gene. The CDR3 consists of 16 residues. Germline assignment: CDR1 SGHVS and CDR2 FQNEAQ.

This chain uses TRBV13 with TRBJ2-7; TRBD2 agrees at 12 bases. Trimming at V came to 5 bases and at J to 3 bases, leaving 5 bases not matched to a gene. The CDR3 loop spans 15 amino acids. Germline CDR1 reads PRHDT; CDR2 reads FYEKMQ (reference sequence). In DNA form, the CDR3 reads TGTGCCAGCAGCGAGGGACTAGCGGGTTTCTACGAGCAGTACTTC. Translating gives CASSEGLAGFYEQYF.